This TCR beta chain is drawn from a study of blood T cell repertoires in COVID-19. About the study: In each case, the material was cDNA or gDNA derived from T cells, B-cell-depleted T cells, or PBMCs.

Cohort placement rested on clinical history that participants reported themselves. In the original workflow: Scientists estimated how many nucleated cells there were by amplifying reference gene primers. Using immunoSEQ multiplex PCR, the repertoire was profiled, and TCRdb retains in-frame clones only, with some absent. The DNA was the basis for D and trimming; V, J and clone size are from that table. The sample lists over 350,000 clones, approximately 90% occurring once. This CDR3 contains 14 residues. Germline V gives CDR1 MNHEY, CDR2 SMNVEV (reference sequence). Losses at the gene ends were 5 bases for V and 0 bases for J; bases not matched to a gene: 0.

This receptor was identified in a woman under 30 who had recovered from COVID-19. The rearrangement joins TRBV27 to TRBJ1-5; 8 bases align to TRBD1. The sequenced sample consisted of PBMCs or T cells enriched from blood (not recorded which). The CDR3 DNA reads TGTGCCAGCAGTGGACAGGGTAGCAATCAGCCCCAGCATTTT. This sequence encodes CASSGQGSNQPQHF.